This TCR beta chain appears in the sequencing data of a study of Ad26.COV2.S vaccination and SARS-CoV-2 variants. Study summary: Recipients of Ad26.COV2.S got it intramuscularly, once or twice 56 days apart.

Method: immunoSEQ multiplex PCR; TCRdb's copy keeps in-frame clones and lacks some. This table has about 500,000 clones, 89% appearing once. The sample's treatment: roughly 19 received Ad26.COV2.S at low or high dose, single or two shots; several received placebo; per-sample allocation not given. Collection of the samples took place on day 63 after the first injection of vaccine or placebo. An 18-55-year-old adult in Boston served as donor. The junction had 6 bases not matched to a gene; V was cut back by 5 bases and J by 3 bases. The CDR3 has 15 amino acids. Germline CDR1 is LGHDT and CDR2 is YNNKEL (reference sequence).

The sequence was collected from a person between 18 and 65 years old who received the Ad26.COV2.S COVID-19 vaccine or a placebo. The input for sequencing was peripheral blood, taken in a trial of Ad26.COV2.S vaccine versus placebo. The V and J genes are TRBV3-1 (or the pseudogene TRBV3-2) and TRBJ2-1; 8 bases are a match to TRBD1. Written as DNA, the CDR3 is TGTGCCAGCAGCGGGGGGACAGGAGTCTACAATGAGCAGTTCTTC. Its translation: CASSGGTGVYNEQFF.